The clone carrying this TCR beta chain was picked up many times. Its antigen is not known. In building TCR beta libraries, iRepertoire HTBI primers were used together with Arm-PCR of CDR3 regions. TCRdb passed the multiplex PCR reads through MiXCR, listing each CDR3 protein once. The table lists roughly 410,000 distinct CDR3 sequences, around 16% of them singletons. CDR3 length: 12 amino acids. V shed 3 bases and J 6 bases; nucleotides not matched to a gene: 2. The germline V gene encodes CDR1 DFQATT and CDR2 SNEGSKA (reference sequence). Sample time point: newly diagnosed GD, antithyroid drugs for less than 3 months. Construction of the TCR library relied on RNA isolated from PBMCs. The record originates from a study of regulatory T cells in long-lasting Graves disease. Study results and limitations: It was in persistent disease that TRBV28, TRBJ1-2 and TRBJ2-5 were favored.

The sample also formed part of further work on T cells in Graves' hyperthyroidism and ophthalmopathy. Turning to that study: Most clonotypes expanded in thyroid above 0.001 were likewise present in blood.

The gene calls are TRBV20-1 and TRBJ1-1, with 9 bases fitting TRBD1. The sequencing here drew on peripheral blood mononuclear cells (PBMCs), taken at new diagnosis, from a patient treated with antithyroid drugs. This receptor was identified in a woman aged 40 to 49 with Graves disease. Here the CDR3 reads CSARGQGAEAFF. The CDR3 DNA sequence: TGCAGTGCTAGGGGACAGGGCGCTGAAGCTTTCTTT.